This entry lists 25 T cell receptor beta chains sequenced from one sample in a study of regulatory T cells in long-lasting Graves disease. Arm-PCR of CDR3 regions and iRepertoire HTBI primers were used to build TCR beta libraries. TCRdb passed the multiplex PCR reads through MiXCR, listing each CDR3 protein once. Of a few hundred thousand distinct CDR3 sequences in the sample, approximately 16% are singletons; the top ten hold approximately 30%. The time point here: newly diagnosed GD, antithyroid drugs for less than 3 months. The TCR library was made from RNA that had been extracted from PBMCs in TRIzol. These data also formed part of another study, on T cells in Graves' hyperthyroidism and ophthalmopathy.

Sequenced material: peripheral blood mononuclear cells (PBMCs), taken at new diagnosis, from a patient treated with antithyroid drugs. These receptor sequences come from a man in his forties with Graves disease.

This clonotype has at least ten counts. V gene TRBV4-1 combines with J gene TRBJ2-3; 10 bases match TRBD2. The CDR3 runs 16 residues. In germline, CDR1 is MGHRA, CDR2 YSYEKL. J was trimmed by 5 bases and V by 4 bases; bases with no gene match: 9. The CDR3 bases are TGCGCCAGCAGCCGACGCGCTAGCGGGGGTAAAGATACGCAGTATTTT. Translated, it gives CASSRRASGGKDTQYF.

This clonotype was seen ten or more times. The genes are TRBV11-3 and TRBJ2-1; D gene unclear. Trimming removed 4 bases at V and 10 bases at J, with 11 bases between. The germline CDR1 and CDR2 sequences are SGHNT and YENEEA. The CDR3 is 12 amino acids. CDR3 in DNA: TGTGCCAGCAGCTACCGTGCCCTCGAGCAGTTCTTC. This codes for CASSYRALEQFF.

This clonotype was recorded at least ten times. This sequence joins TRBV20-1 and TRBJ2-7; no definite D call. With 7 bases removed from V and 2 bases from J, the gap between germline ends came to 15 bases. Germline V gene sequence: CDR1 DFQATT, CDR2 SNEGSKA (reference sequence). This CDR3 comprises 13 residues. The CDR3 is CSVKGPAAYEQYF. As DNA, the CDR3 is TGCAGTGTGAAGGGCCCCGCCGCCTACGAGCAGTACTTC.

The sample holds a few counts of this clonotype. The V call is TRBV9, the J call TRBJ1-1; D might be TRBD1 (6 bases). CDR3 length: 16 residues. Germline V gene lookup returns CDR1 SGDLS and CDR2 YYNGEE. Trimming left V 0 bases short and J 1 base short, with 13 bases between. The DNA of the CDR3 is TGTGCCAGCAGCGTAGGGCTACAGGGAACGAACACTGAAGCTTTCTTT. Amino acid sequence: CASSVGLQGTNTEAFF.

This clonotype was detected many times. The chain couples TRBV2 to TRBJ2-5; D is unclear. This CDR3 spans 10 amino acids. V shed 4 bases and J shed 6 bases, with 3 bases lying between them. Germline CDR1 reads SNHLY; CDR2 reads FYNNEI. CDR3 in amino acids: CASSVKTQYF. The CDR3 DNA sequence: TGTGCCAGCAGTGTTAAGACCCAGTACTTC.

This clonotype has only a few counts. One base away lies a much larger clone, so this may be a sequencing read error. This chain connects TRBV2 to TRBJ1-5; 12 bases are a match to TRBD1. CDR1 is SNHLY, CDR2 FYNNEI, per germline. The CDR3 covers 14 residues. With V trimmed by 6 bases and J by 6 bases, 3 bases remained unmatched. CDR3 DNA sequence: TGTGCCAGCAGCGGGACAGGGGGCTTTCAGCCCCAGCATTTT. Its translation is CASSGTGGFQPQHF.

The gene calls are TRBV28 and TRBJ1-5, with a possible D match to TRBD1 (6 bases). The germline V gene encodes CDR1 MDHEN and CDR2 SYDVKM. The CDR3 loop spans 16 amino acids. V was pared by 4 bases and J by 6 bases, with 19 bases between. This chain's CDR3 is CASSYPLTGRGQPQHF. In DNA form, the CDR3 reads TGTGCCAGCAGTTACCCCCTAACAGGGAGAGGTCAGCCCCAGCATTTT.

The chain employs TRBV10-3 and TRBJ2-2; 8 bases map to TRBD2. The CDR3 is 13 amino acids. Germline assignment: CDR1 ENHRY and CDR2 SYGVKD. Unmatched junction bases numbered 5, after V lost 6 bases and J lost 8 bases. CDR3 in amino acids: CAISPGGLGELFF. CDR3 nucleotides: TGTGCCATCAGCCCGGGGGGGCTTGGGGAGCTGTTTTTT.

This clonotype was seen at least ten times. The chain carries TRBV28 and TRBJ2-2, with D tentatively TRBD1 or TRBD2 (5 bases each). The CDR3 covers 16 residues. CDR1 is MDHEN, CDR2 SYDVKM, per germline. V lost 3 bases and J 5 bases, leaving 16 bases between the germline ends. The CDR3 loop reads CASSLGVGWSTGELFF. In nucleotides, the CDR3 is TGTGCCAGCAGTTTGGGGGTAGGATGGTCAACCGGGGAGCTGTTTTTT.

This clonotype was detected many times. This chain links TRBV28 with TRBJ1-1; maybe TRBD1 (5 bases). Germline assignment: CDR1 MDHEN and CDR2 SYDVKM. CDR3 size: 14 residues. V gave up 7 bases and J gave up 0 bases, with 12 bases separating them. CDR3 nucleotides: TGTGCCAGCATTTCGGGGGGGATGAACACTGAAGCTTTCTTT. Encoded protein: CASISGGMNTEAFF.

This clonotype was seen many times. The gene calls are TRBV11-2 and TRBJ1-5; D is unresolved. There are 15 residues in the CDR3. Germline V gives CDR1 SGHAT, CDR2 FQNNGV. The V end lost 5 bases, the J end lost 0 bases, and 11 bases lay between the germline ends. CDR3 amino acids: CASSPGLRSNQPQHF. For the CDR3, the DNA is TGTGCCAGCAGCCCCGGGTTGCGTAGCAATCAGCCCCAGCATTTT.

This clonotype was observed many times. The V call is TRBV28, the J call TRBJ2-7; 7 bases are shared with TRBD1. This CDR3 region has 15 residues. Germline trimming cut 6 bases from V and 1 base from J; bases unmatched to any gene: 9. The V gene's germline CDR1 is MDHEN and CDR2 SYDVKM. The CDR3 DNA follows: TGTGCCAGCAGCCCCTACACAGGGGATTCCTACGAGCAGTACTTC. It is translated as CASSPYTGDSYEQYF. The variable domain in full, completed from reference TRBV28 and TRBJ2-7, reads DVKVTQSSRYLVKRTGEKVFLECVQDMDHENMFWYRQDPGLGLRLIYFSYDVKMKEKGDIPEGYSVSREKKERFSLILESASTNQTSMYLCASSPYTGDSYEQYFGPGTRLTVT.

This chain joins TRBV10-3 and TRBJ2-4; either TRBD1 or TRBD2 may fit D (5 bases each). Germline assignment: CDR1 ENHRY and CDR2 SYGVKD. Trimming removed 0 bases at V and 8 bases at J, with 11 bases between. This CDR3 has 14 amino acids. CDR3 residues: CAISESGQEDIQYF. The CDR3, as DNA: TGTGCCATCAGTGAGTCGGGGCAGGAGGACATTCAGTACTTC.

The sample holds a few counts of this clonotype. The rearrangement links TRBV9 to TRBJ2-3; D might be TRBD1 (7 bases). Trimming cost V 3 bases and J 4 bases, with 12 bases left between them. CDR1 is SGDLS and CDR2 is YYNGEE in the germline V gene. The CDR3 contains 14 residues. The CDR3 DNA sequence: TGTGCCAGCAGCGCAACAGGGGAGGCAGATACGCAGTATTTT. It translates to CASSATGEADTQYF.

This clonotype occurred many times. The chain links TRBV28 to TRBJ2-5, with TRBD2 identical over 9 bases. This CDR3 has 13 amino acids. The J segment lost 5 bases and the V segment lost 7 bases, leaving 5 bases of the junction unmatched. Germline-derived CDR1 and CDR2 are MDHEN and SYDVKM. The CDR3 DNA reads TGTGCCAGCACTCAAGCGGGGGGTGAGACCCAGTACTTC. Residues: CASTQAGGETQYF.

This clonotype was observed at least ten times. The rearrangement uses TRBV19 and TRBJ1-1; the D is unclear. This CDR3 has 14 residues. Germline-derived CDR1 and CDR2 are LNHDA and SQIVND (reference sequence). Deletions cut 3 bases from V and 5 bases from J, with 13 bases between. CDR3 sequence: CASSIKGGLTEAFF. As DNA, the CDR3 is TGTGCCAGTAGTATCAAGGGAGGGCTAACTGAAGCTTTCTTT.

This clonotype was detected ten times or more. V usage is TRBV28 and J usage is TRBJ1-5; no firm D call. The CDR3 contains 15 residues. The germline gives CDR1 MDHEN, CDR2 SYDVKM. V was cut by 6 bases and J by 4 bases, with 16 bases left in between. The CDR3 DNA reads as TGTGCCAGCAGCCAACCCGGGCAGAGTAATCAGCCCCAGCATTTT. It translates to CASSQPGQSNQPQHF.

This clonotype was seen only a few times. This chain uses TRBV30 with TRBJ2-1; unclear D gene. CDR3 size: 13 residues. V was cut by 1 base and J by 5 bases, with 9 bases left in between. Per germline, CDR1 GTSNPN and CDR2 SVGIG (reference sequence). CDR3 DNA: TGTGCCTGGAGTGCAGGCGCGGACAATGAGCAGTTCTTC. Protein: CAWSAGADNEQFF.

This clonotype has just a few counts. The chain joins TRBV5-1 to TRBJ2-1, with TRBD1 matching over 9 bases. CDR3 length: 17 amino acids. V was pared by 4 bases and J by 3 bases, with 11 bases of the junction left unmatched. The germline V gene encodes CDR1 SGHRS and CDR2 YFSETQ. The CDR3 DNA sequence: TGCGCCAGCAGCGTGGGGACAGGGAGTTCTAGCTACAATGAGCAGTTCTTC. Its protein is CASSVGTGSSSYNEQFF.

The genes are TRBV5-1 and TRBJ1-4; D is unclear. CDR1 is SGHRS and CDR2 is YFSETQ in the germline V gene. CDR3 length: 14 residues. V shed 6 bases and J shed 3 bases, with 12 bases lying between them. CDR3 loop: CASTFDRANEKLFF. The CDR3 nucleotides read TGCGCCAGCACCTTCGACCGGGCTAATGAAAAACTGTTTTTT.

J is TRBJ2-7 and V is TRBV6-1; maybe TRBD2 (6 bases). V gave up 6 bases and J gave up 1 base, with 13 bases separating them. This CDR3 spans 14 amino acids. The germline gives CDR1 MNHNS, CDR2 SASEGT. The CDR3 loop is CASRRTTESYEQYF. DNA for the CDR3: TGTGCCAGCAGGAGGACTACGGAGTCCTACGAGCAGTACTTC.

This clonotype was counted a few times. Here the CDR3 DNA reads TGTGCCAGCAGCACAGGACAGCGACACGCTAACTATGGCTACACCTTC. Translation gives CASSTGQRHANYGYTF. V is TRBV5-4 and J is TRBJ1-2; D perhaps matches TRBD1 (6 bases). Trimming pared 4 bases from V and 0 bases from J, leaving 16 bases between. The CDR3 sequence is 16 residues long. Germline V CDR1 and CDR2: SGHNT, YYREEE (reference sequence).

This clonotype occurred many times. J is TRBJ2-5 and V is TRBV12-3 or TRBV12-4; maybe TRBD1 (6 bases). Trimming removed 6 bases at V and 4 bases at J, with 18 bases between. CDR3 length: 15 residues. The CDR3 region has the DNA TGTGCCAGCAGCCGAACAGGGTTTGGAGGAGAGACCCAGTACTTC. As protein: CASSRTGFGGETQYF.

This clonotype was counted a few times. V gene TRBV5-1 combines with J gene TRBJ2-5; 8 bases line up with TRBD1. This CDR3 is built from 14 residues. Germline V CDR1 and CDR2: SGHRS, YFSETQ. Trimming took 3 bases from V and 1 from J; bases not matched to a gene: 2. The CDR3 protein is CASSWQGAQETQYF. The CDR3 DNA follows: TGCGCCAGCAGCTGGCAGGGGGCCCAAGAGACCCAGTACTTC.

This clonotype was detected many times. The chain couples TRBV13 to TRBJ2-3, with TRBD2 matching 15 bases. The CDR3 has 18 amino acids. Germline assignment: CDR1 PRHDT and CDR2 FYEKMQ (reference sequence). The J segment lost 2 bases and the V segment lost 4 bases, leaving 7 bases of the junction unmatched. The CDR3 DNA sequence: TGTGCCAGCAGCTCCGGACTAGCGGGGGGGCCCAACACAGATACGCAGTATTTT. This sequence encodes CASSSGLAGGPNTDTQYF.